Listed here are 26 T cell receptor beta chains from one sample, sequenced in a study of blood T cells in healthy people across ages. Combining a sample-barcoded 5' primer with a J-beta primer mix, a second PCR ran for roughly 7 to 12 cycles. TCRdb called the 5' RACE reads again in MiXCR, with one record for every CDR3 protein. This table has roughly 1,700,000 distinct CDR3 sequences, roughly 27% appearing once. The source material was blood. The receptors shown here come from a woman aged 30 to 39 in good health.

Remarks on this clonotype: One end of the junction fails to match germline, which may point to a read error. The rearrangement links TRBV15 to TRBJ2-1; D may be TRBD2 (6 bases). Germline-derived CDR1 and CDR2 are LNHNV and YYDKDF (reference sequence). This CDR3 comprises 15 residues. This CDR3 is CATSREGGPDNEKFF. Written as DNA, the CDR3 is TGTGCCACCAGCAGAGAGGGGGGTCCAGACAATGAGAAGTTCTTC.

This clonotype was detected only a few times. The J gene is TRBJ2-2, the V gene TRBV5-5; a possible D gene is TRBD1 (5 bases). V was pared by 1 base and J by 1 base, with 11 bases between. This CDR3 is built from 16 residues. Per the germline V gene, CDR1 is SGHKS and CDR2 is YYEKEE (reference sequence). CDR3 in DNA: TGTGCCAGCAGCTTGTATCCAGGGAAGAACACCGGGGAGCTGTTTTTT. Amino acids: CASSLYPGKNTGELFF.

This clonotype has just a few counts. As DNA, the CDR3 is TGTGCCAGCAGCTCTGACCAGAACACTGAAGCTTTCTTT. Protein: CASSSDQNTEAFF. The V and J genes are TRBV28 and TRBJ1-1; D gene uncertain. CDR1 and CDR2 (germline): MDHEN, SYDVKM. V was cut by 6 bases and J by 1 base, with 9 bases left in between. This CDR3 has 13 amino acids.

The V call is TRBV7-2, the J call TRBJ2-1; unclear D gene. CDR1 is SGHTA and CDR2 is FQGNSA in the germline V gene. Deletions cut 5 bases from V and 9 bases from J, with 8 bases between. The CDR3 is 11 residues long. The CDR3 sequence: CASSPAREQFF. In DNA form, the CDR3 reads TGTGCCAGCAGCCCGGCCCGTGAGCAGTTCTTC. The full variable domain, in which reference TRBV7-2 and TRBJ2-1 provide the parts outside the CDR3, is GAGVSQSPSNKVTEKGKDVELRCDPISGHTALYWYRQSLGQGLEFLIYFQGNSAPDKSGLPSDRFSAERTGGSVSTLTIQRTQQEDSAVYLCASSPAREQFFGPGTRLTVL.

The chain combines TRBV14 with TRBJ1-3, with 7 bases identical to TRBD1. V trimming: 9 bases; J trimming: 2 bases; junction bases outside the gene matches: 4. Looked up from germline, CDR1 is SGHDN and CDR2 is FVKESK. The CDR3 runs 13 residues. CDR3 sequence: CASKTGAGNTIYF. The CDR3 DNA reads as TGTGCCAGTAAAACAGGGGCTGGAAACACCATATATTTT.

V is TRBV7-2 and J is TRBJ2-1; D is uncertain. The germline V and J ends were trimmed by 2 bases and 15 bases, with 17 bases remaining between them. The CDR3 consists of 13 residues. The germline V gene has CDR1 SGHTA and CDR2 FQGNSA. The CDR3 loop reads CASSLRIDGAPFF. DNA for the CDR3: TGTGCCAGCAGCTTAAGGATCGATGGAGCTCCGTTCTTC.

This chain connects TRBV6-2 or TRBV6-3 to TRBJ2-7; D possibly uses TRBD1 or TRBD2 (5 bases each). Trimming removed 5 bases at V and 1 base at J, with 15 bases between. Germline values: CDR1 MNHEY, CDR2 SVGEGT. CDR3 length: 15 amino acids. The CDR3 here is CASSAPGPASYEQYF. Written as DNA, the CDR3 is TGTGCCAGCAGTGCTCCGGGACCAGCATCCTACGAGCAGTACTTC.

This clonotype was counted at least ten times. The chain joins TRBV12-3 or TRBV12-4 to TRBJ2-7; D is undetermined. The CDR3 contains 14 residues. V lost 5 bases to trimming and J lost 3 bases, with 14 bases between them. The CDR3 loop reads CASSHGDYGYEQYF. The DNA for the CDR3 is TGTGCCAGCAGTCACGGAGATTATGGCTACGAGCAGTACTTC.

This chain joins TRBV5-1 and TRBJ2-1, with 10 positions matching TRBD1. The CDR3 has 14 residues. CDR1 and CDR2 from the germline V gene are SGHRS and YFSETQ. V dropped 9 bases and J dropped 7; count of bases not matched to a gene: 10. CDR3: CATPDRGVMNEQFF. CDR3 bases: TGCGCCACCCCGGACAGGGGGGTTATGAATGAGCAGTTCTTC.

The rearrangement uses TRBV28 and TRBJ1-2, with D unresolved. CDR1 MDHEN and CDR2 SYDVKM come from the germline V gene. V was pared by 6 bases and J by 1 base, with 12 bases between. The length of the CDR3 is 14 residues. Here the CDR3 reads CASSSSGHNYGYTF. The CDR3, as DNA: TGTGCCAGCAGCTCCAGCGGGCATAACTATGGCTACACCTTC.

This clonotype has only a few counts. This chain joins TRBV20-1 and TRBJ1-2; D not resolved. This CDR3 comprises 15 residues. V lost 0 bases and J 4 bases, leaving 15 bases between the germline ends. Germline V CDR1 and CDR2: DFQATT, SNEGSKA (reference sequence). CDR3: CSARDHRHFGYGYTF. The CDR3 DNA sequence: TGCAGTGCTAGAGATCATAGGCATTTTGGCTATGGCTACACCTTC.

The CDR3 DNA is TGCGCCAGCAGCGGCCGGACAGGGAGCGGCTACGAGCAGTACTTC. Its translation: CASSGRTGSGYEQYF. V and J are TRBV5-1 and TRBJ2-7, with 8 bases that match TRBD1. V dropped 4 bases and J dropped 3; count of bases not matched to a gene: 9. The CDR3 covers 15 residues. In germline, CDR1 is SGHRS, CDR2 YFSETQ.

About this clonotype: The junction and the germline gene differ at one end; a read error may be behind it. In DNA form, the CDR3 reads TGCGCCAGAAGCTCCGGAGGATTTCGCTACAATGAGCAGTTCTTC. Amino acid sequence: CARSSGGFRYNEQFF. The chain links TRBV5-1 to TRBJ2-1; a possible D gene is TRBD2 (5 bases). Per the germline V gene, CDR1 is SGHRS and CDR2 is YFSETQ. CDR3 length: 15 amino acids.

Remarks on this clonotype: One base away lies a much larger clone, so this may be a sequencing read error. The CDR3 sequence is CASSLYTETDTQYF. CDR3 DNA sequence: TGCGCCAGCAGCTTGTATACGGAGACAGATACGCAGTATTTT. V gene TRBV5-1 combines with J gene TRBJ2-3, with D unresolved. The V end lost 1 base, the J end lost 3 bases, and 9 bases lay between the germline ends. Per germline, CDR1 SGHRS and CDR2 YFSETQ. The CDR3 has 14 residues.

This clonotype was counted at least ten times. V usage is TRBV20-1 and J usage is TRBJ2-7, with 9 nucleotides matching TRBD2. The length of the CDR3 is 14 residues. Germline trimming cut 2 bases from V and 6 bases from J; bases unmatched to any gene: 8. Per germline, CDR1 DFQATT and CDR2 SNEGSKA (reference sequence). CDR3 bases: TGCAGTGCTAGACCGGGACTAGCTGGTACCGAGCAGTACTTC. Amino acid sequence: CSARPGLAGTEQYF.

The chain links TRBV5-6 to TRBJ1-2; no clear D gene. Per the germline V gene, CDR1 is SGHDT and CDR2 is YYEEEE. V shed 0 bases and J shed 8 bases, with 11 bases lying between them. The CDR3 contains 13 residues. The CDR3: CASSLVPEGGYTF. The CDR3 DNA reads as TGTGCCAGCAGCTTGGTACCGGAGGGCGGCTACACCTTC.

The V call is TRBV7-2, the J call TRBJ2-3, with 13 bases that match TRBD2. Germline loops: CDR1 SGHTA, CDR2 FQGNSA. J gave up 4 bases and V 0 bases, and 7 bases lay outside the gene matches. This CDR3 has 18 amino acids. The CDR3 sequence is CASSLARTSGSDADTQYF. The CDR3 nucleotides read TGTGCCAGCAGCTTAGCGCGGACTAGCGGGAGTGACGCAGATACGCAGTATTTT.

This clonotype has more than one count but fewer than ten. The CDR3 protein is CASKLAGGADTQYF. CDR3 coding DNA: TGCGCCAGCAAACTAGCTGGAGGGGCAGATACGCAGTATTTT. The chain couples TRBV10-2 to TRBJ2-3; the D gene is possibly TRBD2 (6 bases). CDR3 length equals 14 residues. V was trimmed by 7 bases and J by 4 bases, leaving 15 bases between them. The germline gives CDR1 WSHSY, CDR2 SAAADI.

The V gene is TRBV5-1, the J gene TRBJ1-4, with D uncertain. The CDR3 loop spans 15 amino acids. Trimming shortened V by 0 bases and J by 0 bases, and 6 bases separated the two germline ends. Germline lookup yields CDR1 SGHRS and CDR2 YFSETQ. CDR3 DNA: TGCGCCAGCAGCTTGGACAGCTCAACTAATGAAAAACTGTTTTTT. This sequence encodes CASSLDSSTNEKLFF.

The chain uses TRBV20-1 and TRBJ2-7, with 7 bases matching TRBD2. V lost 3 bases to trimming and J lost 2 bases; unmatched junction nucleotides: 4. The V gene's germline CDR1 is DFQATT and CDR2 SNEGSKA (reference sequence). This CDR3 comprises 13 residues. The CDR3 region is CSASSLAAYEQYF. The CDR3, as DNA: TGCAGTGCTAGCTCGCTAGCGGCCTACGAGCAGTACTTC.

The chain is built from TRBV10-1 and TRBJ2-2; 10 bases line up with TRBD1. Losses at the gene ends were 4 bases for V and 6 bases for J; bases not matched to a gene: 11. CDR3 length equals 17 residues. CDR1 is WNHNN, CDR2 SYGVQD, per germline (reference sequence). CDR3 sequence (DNA): TGCGCCAGCAGTGGCCGGACAGGGGGATTGGTCTCCGGGGAGCTGTTTTTT. Translated: CASSGRTGGLVSGELFF.

This clonotype was detected ten times or more. Here the CDR3 DNA reads TGTGCCAGCAGTTACTCGACGGGGAAAGGGTCACCCTACGAGCAGTACTTC. This translates into CASSYSTGKGSPYEQYF. V and J are TRBV6-2 or TRBV6-3 and TRBJ2-7; possibly TRBD2 for D (5 bases). The CDR3 loop spans 17 amino acids. The germline V gene has CDR1 MNHEY and CDR2 SVGEGT. V gave up 0 bases and J gave up 2 bases, with 17 bases separating them.

In its sample, this clonotype was seen many times. The chain carries TRBV6-4 and TRBJ2-3; 12 bases fit TRBD2. The length of the CDR3 is 15 residues. The V gene end was trimmed by 6 bases and the J gene end by 5 bases; junction bases not matched to a gene: 6. Germline V gene lookup returns CDR1 MRHNA and CDR2 SNTAGT. The CDR3 DNA reads as TGTGCCAGCAGCGAAACTAGCGGGGGGCGAGATACGCAGTATTTT. Translated: CASSETSGGRDTQYF.

This clonotype was counted between two and nine times. The J gene is TRBJ1-5, the V gene TRBV29-1, with D perhaps TRBD1 (5 bases). CDR3 size: 14 residues. V was cut by 6 bases and J by 4 bases, with 16 bases left in between. CDR1 and CDR2 from the germline V gene are SQVTM and ANQGSEA. CDR3 sequence (DNA): TGCAGCGTAGCGAAAGGGGCTGGTAATCAGCCCCAGCATTTT. Its protein is CSVAKGAGNQPQHF.

This clonotype was seen a handful of times. The V call is TRBV6-5, the J call TRBJ2-3, with D hard to call. This CDR3 has 14 residues. The V gene lost 6 bases and the J gene lost 0 bases, with 10 bases spanning the gap. The germline CDR1 and CDR2 sequences are MNHEY and SVGAGI. CDR3 region: CASSAPFSTDTQYF. In DNA, the CDR3 is TGTGCCAGCAGCGCCCCCTTCAGCACAGATACGCAGTATTTT.

This chain joins TRBV28 and TRBJ2-7; the D is unclear. The length of the CDR3 is 13 residues. The germline CDR1 and CDR2 sequences are MDHEN and SYDVKM. V shed 3 bases and J shed 6 bases, with 12 bases lying between them. CDR3 nucleotides: TGTGCCAGCAGTTTCGATCGCGGCTGCGAGCAGTACTTC. It yields the protein CASSFDRGCEQYF.